This T cell receptor (beta chain) was captured in a study of blood T cell repertoires in COVID-19. Across the study: There were acute and convalescent COVID-19 samples, and they came from the United States, Italy and Spain.

Authors' processing steps: Estimation of nucleated cell counts was performed using reference gene primer amplification. Profiling relied on immunoSEQ multiplex PCR, and the TCRdb table lists in-frame clones only, not all of them. The D gene and trimming were derived from the DNA, and the V and J assignments and clone size from that table. The repertoire includes about 110,000 clones, approximately 84% of them detected once, and around 4.2% sits in the top ten. Only one count was recorded for this clone. There are 16 residues in the CDR3. Germline CDR1 is MNHEY and CDR2 is SMNVEV (reference sequence). The V segment lost 6 bases and the J segment 4 bases; nucleotides outside the gene matches: 14.

The rearrangement links TRBV27 to TRBJ2-7; TRBD2 matches 8 bases. The source of this sequence is a human donor in a cohort sampled during active COVID-19. Sequencing was carried out using peripheral blood. The CDR3 sequence: CASSSGGAGGFYEQYV. In nucleotides, the CDR3 is TGTGCCAGCAGCAGTGGGGGTGCGGGAGGTTTTTACGAGCAGTACGTC.